This section outlines one T cell receptor beta chain sequence together with its context. The antigen is undetermined. Treatment denoted: oral pan-JAK inhibitor, 5-10 mg twice daily. PBMCs served as the source from which CD4+ and CD8+ T cells were sorted. cDNA prepared by RNA extraction and subsequent reverse transcription served as the template for sequencing. Produced via immunoSEQ multiplex PCR; TCRdb's table is partial and in-frame only. The table shows over 85,000 clones, with about 58% occurring only once. This sample was taken from a study of CD8+ T cells in alopecia areata. Study context: Treated patients swallowed 5 to 10 mg of oral tofacitinib twice daily. Notes on the study in general: Many expanded lesional clones stayed in scalp and blood while on tofacitinib.

This CDR3 spans 13 amino acids. Trimming took off 5 bases at V and 0 bases at J, with 7 bases between the two ends. CDR1 MNHEY and CDR2 SVGAGI come from the germline V gene. The source is a human donor with alopecia areata. This chain links TRBV6-5 with TRBJ1-1; unclear D gene. The specimen was CD8+ T cells sorted from blood, collected at week 4, from a patient treated with tofacitinib. The CDR3, as DNA: TGTGCCAGCAGTGTGGGGATGAACACTGAAGCTTTCTTT. Amino acids: CASSVGMNTEAFF.